This passage covers 27 T cell receptor beta chains from one sample sequenced in a study of Graves' ophthalmopathy and Graves' hyperthyroidism. The sequenced template was RNA, covering the TCR beta CDR3 region. The first round was an RT-PCR with HTBI primers, and the second round was a multiplex PCR. TCRdb re-called the multiplex PCR reads through MiXCR, storing one row per CDR3 protein. The sample comprises about 480,000 distinct CDR3 sequences, under 15% of which are singletons, and 9.8% rests with the top ten. Sequencing was carried out using blood. These receptors all stem from a woman between 25 and 40 years old with Graves' ophthalmopathy.

V usage is TRBV5-1 and J usage is TRBJ1-2; D gene ambiguous. Trimming cost V 0 bases and J 4 bases, with 7 bases left between them. Germline lookup yields CDR1 SGHRS and CDR2 YFSETQ. CDR3 length: 13 amino acids. This CDR3 is CASSLEQTYGYTF. For the CDR3, the DNA is TGCGCCAGCAGCTTGGAGCAAACCTATGGCTACACCTTC.

V is TRBV6-1 and J is TRBJ2-2, with D tentatively TRBD1 (6 bases). This CDR3 spans 12 amino acids. The germline V gene encodes CDR1 MNHNS and CDR2 SASEGT. Deletions cut 11 bases from V and 4 bases from J, with 11 bases between. The CDR3 bases are TGTGCCGCACAGGGCCCCACCGGGGAGCTGTTTTTT. It yields the protein CAAQGPTGELFF.

This clonotype has at least ten counts. This sequence joins TRBV13 and TRBJ2-7, with D tentatively TRBD2 (6 bases). The CDR3 extends over 15 amino acids. The ends were cut back, 6 bases at V and 0 bases at J, with 15 bases in the middle. The V gene's germline CDR1 is PRHDT and CDR2 FYEKMQ (reference sequence). The CDR3 protein is CASSPAGPPSYEQYF. The DNA for the CDR3 is TGTGCCAGCAGTCCTGCGGGACCCCCCTCCTACGAGCAGTACTTC.

The sample holds many counts of this clonotype. The J gene is TRBJ2-5, the V gene TRBV30; no reliable D call. This CDR3 is 13 amino acids long. V was pared by 5 bases and J by 0 bases, with 10 bases between. Germline values: CDR1 GTSNPN, CDR2 SVGIG (reference sequence). The CDR3 sequence: CAWSTENQETQYF. DNA for the CDR3: TGTGCCTGGTCAACAGAAAACCAAGAGACCCAGTACTTC.

This clonotype was seen more than once but under ten times. The genes are TRBV5-1 and TRBJ1-2; a possible D gene is TRBD1 (6 bases). Germline V gene sequence: CDR1 SGHRS, CDR2 YFSETQ. Trimming cost V 5 bases and J 4 bases, with 15 bases left between them. The CDR3 runs 14 residues. The CDR3 here is CASSPYGGPYGYTF. CDR3 DNA sequence: TGCGCCAGCAGTCCATACGGGGGCCCCTATGGCTACACCTTC.

This clonotype was observed many times. The chain combines TRBV6-4 with TRBJ1-5; TRBD1 might be the D (5 bases). Trimming cost V 2 bases and J 2 bases, with 16 bases left between them. This CDR3 spans 17 amino acids. Looked up from germline, CDR1 is MRHNA and CDR2 is SNTAGT. CDR3 nucleotides: TGTGCCAGCAGTGACGGAGGGCAGCAGGGTGGCAATCAGCCCCAGCATTTT. Translation: CASSDGGQQGGNQPQHF.

J is TRBJ1-1 and V is TRBV20-1; no clear D gene. The CDR3 has 21 residues. V shed 0 bases and J shed 3 bases, with 32 bases lying between them. From germline, CDR1 is DFQATT and CDR2 SNEGSKA (reference sequence). Written as DNA, the CDR3 is TGCAGTGCTAGAGAACGCCCACCGAACACGAATACACGTAAGACGGACACTGAAGCTTTCTTT. Its protein product is CSARERPPNTNTRKTDTEAFF.

This clonotype appeared many times. V usage is TRBV5-1 and J usage is TRBJ2-6; D not certain. The germline CDR1 and CDR2 sequences are SGHRS and YFSETQ. The CDR3 runs to 17 residues. V was pared by 2 bases and J by 0 bases, with 12 bases between. The CDR3, as DNA: TGCGCCAGCAGCTTAGTTCGACGAGCCTCTGGGGCCAACGTCCTGACTTTC. This encodes CASSLVRRASGANVLTF.

This clonotype was counted ten times or more. DNA for the CDR3: TGTGCCAGCAGCCCAGATATGCGTCCTGAAGCTTTCTTT. Translated: CASSPDMRPEAFF. The J gene is TRBJ1-1, the V gene TRBV7-9; D remains unclear. Germline V CDR1 and CDR2: SEHNR, FQNEAQ (reference sequence). Deletions cut 5 bases from V and 6 bases from J, with 13 bases between. This CDR3 spans 13 amino acids.

As concerns this clonotype: The missing conserved phenylalanine or tryptophan at the end of this CDR3 makes a read error likely. The chain couples TRBV15 to TRBJ2-6, with D possibly TRBD1 on 6 matching bases. This CDR3 has 15 amino acids. Germline CDR1 reads LNHNV; CDR2 reads YYDKDF (reference sequence). The CDR3 here is CAASREGAGANVLTV. CDR3 nucleotide sequence: TGTGCCGCCAGCAGAGAGGGGGCTGGGGCCAACGTCCTGACTGTC.

This clonotype was counted ten times or more. The chain uses TRBV24-1 and TRBJ1-5; D gene unclear. This CDR3 has 14 residues. V lost 3 bases and J lost 6, with 11 bases in between. In germline, CDR1 is KGHDR, CDR2 SFDVKD. The DNA for the CDR3 is TGTGCCACCAGTGATGTCGCGGACGGTCAGCCCCAGCATTTT. Amino acids: CATSDVADGQPQHF.

The table lists this clonotype with many counts. The chain has TRBV12-3 or TRBV12-4 and TRBJ2-7; weak D call: TRBD2 (5 bases). Trimming took off 3 bases at V and 0 bases at J, with 9 bases between the two ends. This CDR3 region has 14 residues. The CDR3 coding sequence is TGTGCCAGCAGTTTTCGGGGTCACTCCTACGAGCAGTACTTC. Translation: CASSFRGHSYEQYF.

The count of this clonotype is one. The chain employs TRBV30 and TRBJ2-5; no clear D gene. The germline V and J ends were trimmed by 0 bases and 5 bases, with 10 bases remaining between them. Per germline, CDR1 GTSNPN and CDR2 SVGIG (reference sequence). The CDR3 consists of 13 residues. The CDR3 spells CAWSVGSRETQYF. The CDR3 coding sequence is TGTGCCTGGAGTGTCGGATCTCGGGAGACCCAGTACTTC.

This clonotype was detected ten times or more. The gene calls are TRBV27 and TRBJ1-2; a weak D match, TRBD1 (5 bases). CDR3 length: 13 residues. Germline CDR1 and CDR2: MNHEY and SMNVEV (reference sequence). Trimming removed 5 bases at V and 8 bases at J, with 15 bases between. The CDR3 is CASSPMGRGGYTF. In DNA form, the CDR3 reads TGTGCCAGCAGTCCCATGGGGAGGGGAGGCTACACCTTC.

In this sample, this clonotype turned up many times. The genes are TRBV12-3 or TRBV12-4 and TRBJ2-2; 12 bases are a match to TRBD1. The V gene end was trimmed by 6 bases and the J gene end by 6 bases; junction bases not matched to a gene: 8. There are 16 residues in the CDR3. CDR3 DNA: TGTGCCAGCAGACTGCCGGGACAGGGGGCATCCGGGGAGCTGTTTTTT. It translates to CASRLPGQGASGELFF.

This clonotype was observed a few times. This chain links TRBV4-1 with TRBJ2-7, with a possible D match to TRBD1 (6 bases). Germline lookup yields CDR1 MGHRA and CDR2 YSYEKL. CDR3 length equals 17 residues. V was trimmed by 8 bases and J by 1 base, leaving 24 bases between them. In DNA, the CDR3 is TGCGCCAGCCAACTCACCTCAGGGACAAAGGAATCCTACGAGCAGTACTTC. Its translation is CASQLTSGTKESYEQYF.

The table lists this clonotype with many counts. This chain links TRBV6-1 with TRBJ1-2; a possible D gene is TRBD1 (5 bases). From germline, CDR1 is MNHNS and CDR2 SASEGT. The CDR3 is made up of 14 amino acids. Trimming removed 4 bases from V and 0 bases from J, with 9 bases in between. Written as DNA, the CDR3 is TGTGCCAGCAGTGTGACAGATACTAACTATGGCTACACCTTC. This gives the protein CASSVTDTNYGYTF.

This clonotype was detected many times. This rearrangement joins TRBV6-5 to TRBJ1-1, with D maybe TRBD1 (6 bases). Trimming cost V 8 bases and J 3 bases, with 22 bases left between them. This CDR3 has 16 amino acids. Germline CDR1 MNHEY, CDR2 SVGAGI. This CDR3 is CASGQDLGTLDTEAFF. The CDR3, as DNA: TGTGCCAGCGGCCAGGATCTAGGGACATTAGACACTGAAGCTTTCTTT.

At least ten counts were recorded for this clonotype. Sequence at one end of the junction differs from germline and may be a read error. This rearrangement joins TRBV12-3 or TRBV12-4 to TRBJ2-5; 11 positions agree with TRBD2. The CDR3 length is 14 residues. The DNA for the CDR3 is TGTGCCAGCAGTCTAGCGGGAGGACTTGAGACCCAGTACTTC. Translation: CASSLAGGLETQYF.

This clonotype was found many times. The V call is TRBV18, the J call TRBJ1-2, with 8 bases lining up with TRBD1. Trimming at V came to 3 bases and at J to 8 bases, leaving 2 bases not matched to a gene. There are 12 residues in the CDR3. Germline CDR1 and CDR2: KGHSH and LQKENI. CDR3 loop: CASSPTGGGYTF. Written as DNA, the CDR3 is TGTGCCAGCTCACCTACAGGGGGAGGCTACACCTTC. Filled out from reference TRBV18 and TRBJ1-2, the complete variable domain reads NAGVMQNPRHLVRRRGQEARLRCSPMKGHSHVYWYRQLPEEGLKFMVYLQKENIIDESGMPKERFSAEFPKEGPSILRIQQVVRGDSAAYFCASSPTGGGYTFGSGTRLTVV.

This clonotype was detected many times. The DNA for the CDR3 is TGTGCCAGCAGTTACTCCTCCCCCGCGGAGGGCACCATATATTTT. As protein: CASSYSSPAEGTIYF. The rearrangement links TRBV6-5 to TRBJ1-3; no definite D call. Germline CDR1 and CDR2: MNHEY and SVGAGI. The V gene lost 0 bases and the J gene lost 9 bases, with 15 bases spanning the gap. The CDR3 runs 15 residues.

This clonotype was seen repeatedly, ten times or more. The chain couples TRBV9 to TRBJ1-6, with D perhaps TRBD1 (6 bases). The V and J ends lost 3 bases and 5 bases respectively, with 18 bases between them. The CDR3 has 17 amino acids. CDR1 and CDR2 from the germline V gene are SGDLS and YYNGEE. CDR3 in DNA: TGTGCCAGCAGCGACCCAGTACCGGGACATGATAATTCACCCCTCCACTTT. As protein: CASSDPVPGHDNSPLHF.

There are many counts of this clonotype. The chain employs TRBV12-3 or TRBV12-4 and TRBJ1-2; weak D call: TRBD1 (6 bases). Trimming pared 6 bases from V and 8 bases from J, leaving 19 bases between. This CDR3 has 14 amino acids. The CDR3 region is CASSPLQGVGGYTF. For the CDR3, the DNA is TGTGCCAGCAGCCCACTACAGGGCGTGGGGGGCTACACCTTC.

This clonotype was counted many times. The chain combines TRBV6-1 with TRBJ1-2; a possible D gene is TRBD1 (6 bases). CDR1 and CDR2 from the germline V gene are MNHNS and SASEGT. This CDR3 region has 15 residues. V was shortened by 7 bases and J by 2 bases, with 17 bases between the two germline ends. The CDR3 region is CASIPTTGSNYGYTF. In DNA form, the CDR3 reads TGTGCCAGCATCCCAACCACAGGGTCCAACTATGGCTACACCTTC.

Many counts were recorded for this clonotype. The chain employs TRBV20-1 and TRBJ2-7; tentatively, D is TRBD2 (6 bases). V lost 0 bases, J lost 4 bases, and 13 bases lay in between. Germline V gives CDR1 DFQATT, CDR2 SNEGSKA (reference sequence). There are 14 residues in the CDR3. CDR3 nucleotide sequence: TGCAGTGCTAGAGACTATCCCCGGGAGTACGAGCAGTACTTC. Encoded protein: CSARDYPREYEQYF.

The chain combines TRBV3-1 with TRBJ1-5; a possible D gene is TRBD1 (6 bases). The V gene lost 1 base and the J gene lost 3 bases, with 13 bases spanning the gap. The CDR3 has 16 residues. The germline CDR1 and CDR2 sequences are LGHDT and YNNKEL (reference sequence). The CDR3 DNA reads as TGTGCCAGCAGCCAAGGGGGGGCAGGCTCCAATCAGCCCCAGCATTTT. As protein: CASSQGGAGSNQPQHF.

This clonotype was counted many times. The chain carries TRBV29-1 and TRBJ1-1, with D possibly being TRBD1 (5 bases). Germline values: CDR1 SQVTM, CDR2 ANQGSEA. The CDR3 extends over 15 amino acids. V gave up 2 bases and J gave up 3 bases, with 16 bases separating them. Here the CDR3 reads CSVEPSQGLYTEAFF. Written as DNA, the CDR3 is TGCAGCGTTGAACCCTCCCAGGGCCTTTACACTGAAGCTTTCTTT.